The rows below give T cell receptor beta chains drawn from one sample of a study of blood T cell dynamics during melanoma immunotherapy. Libraries were prepared by immunoSEQ multiplex PCR; TCRdb keeps only in-frame clonotypes and omits some of them. The table has thousands of clones, approximately 85% seen once; the top ten hold around 5%. The source was blood, collected from a patient treated with checkpoint blockade. Receptor source: a human donor with melanoma. The CDR3 runs from the conserved cysteine through the conserved F or W. The order of the fields is CDR3 DNA, CDR3 protein, V gene, J gene, clone size, D gene. The D gene is left open where the match is weak. Clone size appears in some rows only: once, few, many, or a class for an expanded clone.

TGTGCCAGCAGCGTATCCAGGGGGCGTCAAGAGACCCAGTACTTC	CASSVSRGRQETQYF	TRBV9	TRBJ2-5	-	TRBD1
TGTGCCAGCTCTCACAAAGACCAGTTTCTAACCGAGCAGTACTTC	CASSHKDQFLTEQYF	TRBV18	TRBJ2-7	-	-
TGTGCCAGCAGGAAACTCGGGACAGAGCCTAATACGCAGTATTTT	CASRKLGTEPNTQYF	TRBV2	TRBJ2-3	-	TRBD1
TGCGCCAGCAGCTTGGCCGGTGGGGCCAACGTCCTGACTTTC	CASSLAGGANVLTF	TRBV5-1	TRBJ2-6	-	-
TGTGCCATCAGACAGGGACCGGAGACCCAGTACTTC	CAIRQGPETQYF	TRBV10-3	TRBJ2-5	-	-
TGTGCCAGCAGCCAGACGGGACTGTTTTCCTACGAGCAGTACTTC	CASSQTGLFSYEQYF	TRBV5-4	TRBJ2-7	-	-
TGTGCCAGCAGGGTGGGTCAGAACACTGAAGCTTTCTTT	CASRVGQNTEAFF	TRBV2	TRBJ1-1	-	-
TGTGCCAGCAGCAAAGATCTGGGTAAGAAATGTGGCTACACCTTC	CASSKDLGKKCGYTF	TRBV21-1	TRBJ1-2	few	-
TGTGCCAGCAGCGGGGGCAGGCCTCAAGAGACCCAGTACTTC	CASSGGRPQETQYF	TRBV9	TRBJ2-5	-	-
TGCGCCAGCAGTGGGGGGGCGCGGGAGACCCAGTACTTC	CASSGGARETQYF	TRBV10-2	TRBJ2-5	-	-
TGTGCCAGCAGCGACCAAAGGGAAGAGACCCAGTACTTC	CASSDQREETQYF	TRBV5-4	TRBJ2-5	-	-
TGCGCCAGCAGCTTGCTAGCGATTGGGGGGCAAGAGACCCAGTACTTC	CASSLLAIGGQETQYF	TRBV5-1	TRBJ2-5	once	-
TGTGCCAGCAGCTTATCCCAATCCTACGAGCAGTACTTC	CASSLSQSYEQYF	TRBV7-9	TRBJ2-7	-	-
TGTGCCAGCAGCTCAGGGGGGGTCAATCAGCCCCAGCATTTT	CASSSGGVNQPQHF	TRBV7-5	TRBJ1-5	-	-
TGTGCCAGCAGTGACCCATTCTCCTACGAGCAGTACTTC	CASSDPFSYEQYF	TRBV28	TRBJ2-7	-	-
TGTGCCTGGAATGGGGGAGGGCATTCACCCCTCCACTTT	CAWNGGGHSPLHF	TRBV30	TRBJ1-6	-	-
TGTGCCAGCTCACCACCGATTCAGCAGGGGGCGGTTAGGTCCACTGAAGCTTTCTTT	CASSPPIQQGAVRSTEAFF	TRBV18	TRBJ1-1	once	TRBD1
TGTGCCAGCAGTGGAACTGGGACATCGGCCTCCTACGAGCAGTACTTC	CASSGTGTSASYEQYF	TRBV2	TRBJ2-7	-	-
TGCGCCAGCAGTGAGTGGTCCTCGAAGGGGGCCTACGAGCAGTACTTC	CASSEWSSKGAYEQYF	TRBV10-2	TRBJ2-7	-	-
TGTGCCAGCAGTTACAGGGGTACGGGGGAGCAGTTCTTC	CASSYRGTGEQFF	TRBV5-6	TRBJ2-1	-	TRBD1
TGTGCCATCAGTGACAGTGTGGTATCCAATCAGCCCCAGCATTTT	CAISDSVVSNQPQHF	TRBV10-3	TRBJ1-5	few	-
TGTGCCAGCAGTGTTGACAGGGGCCGGGAGACCCAGTACTTC	CASSVDRGRETQYF	TRBV28	TRBJ2-5	-	TRBD1
TGTGCCAGCAGTGTGTCTGCTCGGGGCTACGGAGACAAAAACATTCAGTACTTC	CASSVSARGYGDKNIQYF	TRBV2	TRBJ2-4	once	-
TGTGCCAGCAGCCAAGCACCTCTCAGTCCGGGACTAGCGGGGGGGCCCGCAGATACGCAGTATTTT	CASSQAPLSPGLAGGPADTQYF	TRBV4-2	TRBJ2-3	-	TRBD2
TGTGCCAGCAGTCTCTCAGGGTCCGGGGAGCTGTTTTTT	CASSLSGSGELFF	TRBV7-3	TRBJ2-2	-	-
TGTGCCATCAGATCGACAGGGGCCGATGGGACTGAAGCTTTCTTT	CAIRSTGADGTEAFF	TRBV10-3	TRBJ1-1	-	TRBD1
TGTGCCAGCAGCCGGGACACCTGGAACACCGGGGAGCTGTTTTTT	CASSRDTWNTGELFF	TRBV7-9	TRBJ2-2	-	-
TGTGCCAGTAGTATAGCGGCAGGGGTAACCTACGAGCAGTACTTC	CASSIAAGVTYEQYF	TRBV19	TRBJ2-7	-	-
TGTGCCAGCAGCTCCCGGACAGGGTTTAGCGAGCAGTACTTC	CASSSRTGFSEQYF	TRBV7-2	TRBJ2-7	-	TRBD1
TGCGCCAGCAGCAACCGACTAGCGGGGAGCTCCTACGAGCAGTACTTC	CASSNRLAGSSYEQYF	TRBV5-1	TRBJ2-7	-	TRBD2
TGTGCCAGCAGATTGGGACAGACAGGGGTGGGAGAGCAGTACTTC	CASRLGQTGVGEQYF	TRBV5-5	TRBJ2-7	-	TRBD1
TGTGCCAGCAGCCTAACACAGGGGAGCTACAATGAGCAGTTCTTC	CASSLTQGSYNEQFF	TRBV7-9	TRBJ2-1	once	TRBD1
TGTGCCATCAGTGAGTGGGGGGGGGCGCAGCACTACGAGCAGTACTTC	CAISEWGGAQHYEQYF	TRBV10-3	TRBJ2-7	-	-
TGTGCCAGCACCCCTCTTTCCGGGGGGCGTTACTCCTACGAGCAGTACTTC	CASTPLSGGRYSYEQYF	TRBV5-5	TRBJ2-7	-	-
TGTGCCAGCTCACCGGGACTAGCGGGCCCCTACGAGCAGTACTTC	CASSPGLAGPYEQYF	TRBV18	TRBJ2-7	-	TRBD2
TGTGCCAGCAGCCAAACAGGGGAGGCCGGGGAGCTGTTTTTT	CASSQTGEAGELFF	TRBV7-3	TRBJ2-2	-	-
TGCGCCAGCAGCTTAGGGGGGGCTAAAACAGATACGCAGTATTTT	CASSLGGAKTDTQYF	TRBV5-1	TRBJ2-3	-	-
TGTGCCAGTAGTATCCGTGAAAAACTGTTTTTT	CASSIREKLFF	TRBV19	TRBJ1-4	-	-
TGTGCCAGCCGAGAGGGGGGCACAGATACGCAGTATTTT	CASREGGTDTQYF	TRBV7-3	TRBJ2-3	-	-
TGCGCCAGCAGCTTGTCGATATCGGGGCAGCAAGAGACCCAGTACTTC	CASSLSISGQQETQYF	TRBV5-1	TRBJ2-5	-	-
TGTGCCAGCATTCCGGGACTAGACTCCTACGAGCAGTACTTC	CASIPGLDSYEQYF	TRBV6-6	TRBJ2-7	-	TRBD2
TGCAGCGTTGTGTCAGGGCCCGGAGGGGGTGGCTACACCTTC	CSVVSGPGGGGYTF	TRBV29-1	TRBJ1-2	-	-
TGTGCCAGCAGTGATGCCCGCCAGGTTTTTGCCTACGAGCAGTACTTC	CASSDARQVFAYEQYF	TRBV2	TRBJ2-7	-	-
TGCAGCGTTGGGACAGGTTACGAGCAGTACTTC	CSVGTGYEQYF	TRBV29-1	TRBJ2-7	-	TRBD1
TGTGCCAGCAGCCATGGGGCAGGGGTGTACGAGCAGTACTTC	CASSHGAGVYEQYF	TRBV14	TRBJ2-7	-	-
TGTGTCTCAGCTTGGACGGGGCAGGGGGAAATCCCCGGGGAGCTGTTTTTT	CVSAWTGQGEIPGELFF	TRBV2	TRBJ2-2	-	TRBD1
TGTGCCAGCAGTGGGGTCCCCAACTATGGCTACACCTTC	CASSGVPNYGYTF	TRBV27	TRBJ1-2	-	-
TGTGCCAGCAGACGACAGGGGAGCTCCTACAATGAGCAGTTCTTC	CASRRQGSSYNEQFF	TRBV7-9	TRBJ2-1	-	TRBD1
TGTGCCAGCAGCTTAACAGGGCAGAACCCAGATACGCAGTATTTT	CASSLTGQNPDTQYF	TRBV7-3	TRBJ2-3	-	-
TGTGCCAGCAGTTTACTGGGCGAGCAGTACTTC	CASSLLGEQYF	TRBV28	TRBJ2-7	-	-
TGCGCCAGCAGTCACAACCCGGGACAGGGGGTCTACGAGCAGTACTTC	CASSHNPGQGVYEQYF	TRBV10-2	TRBJ2-7	-	TRBD1
TGCGCCAGCAGCTTACAGGGCCCCTATAATTCACCCCTCCACTTT	CASSLQGPYNSPLHF	TRBV5-1	TRBJ1-6	once	-
TGTGCCAGCAGCTTAGCGGGGAGCTACGAGCAGTACTTC	CASSLAGSYEQYF	TRBV7-9	TRBJ2-7	-	-
TGTGCCAGTAGTTCGTACAGGGGTCTTATTTACAATGAGCAGTTCTTC	CASSSYRGLIYNEQFF	TRBV19	TRBJ2-1	once	TRBD1
TGCGCCAGCAGCTTCACTACAGACACCACAGATACGCAGTATTTT	CASSFTTDTTDTQYF	TRBV5-1	TRBJ2-3	-	-
TGTGCCAGCAGTGATCTCGGGGGGGGCGCCGGGGAGCTGTTTTTT	CASSDLGGGAGELFF	TRBV2	TRBJ2-2	-	TRBD2
TGTGCCAGAACCGGACATCAAGCGTTGACCGGGGAGCTGTTTTTT	CARTGHQALTGELFF	TRBV5-3	TRBJ2-2	-	-